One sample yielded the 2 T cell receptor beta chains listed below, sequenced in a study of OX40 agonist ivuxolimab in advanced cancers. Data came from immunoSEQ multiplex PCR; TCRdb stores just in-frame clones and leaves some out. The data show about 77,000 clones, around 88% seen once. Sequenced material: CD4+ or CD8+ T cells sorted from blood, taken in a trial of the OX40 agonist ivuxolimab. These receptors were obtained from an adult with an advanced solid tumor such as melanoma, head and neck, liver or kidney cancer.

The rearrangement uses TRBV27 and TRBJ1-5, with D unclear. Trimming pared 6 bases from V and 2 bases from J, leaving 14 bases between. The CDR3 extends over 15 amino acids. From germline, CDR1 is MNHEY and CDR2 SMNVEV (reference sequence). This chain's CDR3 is CASRITTDGNQPQHF. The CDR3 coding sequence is TGTGCCAGCAGGATAACTACGGATGGCAATCAGCCCCAGCATTTT.

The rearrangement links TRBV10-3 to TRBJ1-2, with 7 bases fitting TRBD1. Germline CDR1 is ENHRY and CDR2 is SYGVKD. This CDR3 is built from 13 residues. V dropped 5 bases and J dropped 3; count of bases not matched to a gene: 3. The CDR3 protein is CAISWQGDYGYTF. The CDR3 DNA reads TGTGCCATCAGTTGGCAGGGGGACTATGGCTACACCTTC.